The rows below give T cell receptor beta chains drawn from one sample of a study of T-cell memory formation after mild COVID-19. TCRdb called the 5' RACE reads again in MiXCR, with one record for every CDR3 protein. Found here are approximately 230,000 distinct CDR3 sequences, less than 20% of them singletons; the top ten hold approximately 3.4%. The sequenced material came from PBMCs or a T cell subset sorted from them (not recorded which). These receptor sequences come from a man between 18 and 35 years old who had mild COVID-19 (a few samples of this study predate the infection). Cell type and time point are not known. Each CDR3 is given with its conserved first and last residue. The D gene is left open where the match is weak. A row's size may be missing; if present it is once, few, many or a size class.

cdr3_length	v_call	j_call	d_call	clone_size	cdr3_nt	cdr3_aa
19	TRBV5-6	TRBJ1-4	.	.	TGTGCCAGCAGCACTCCCCCGGGACGGGTGGGGGCTTCGCGGGAAAAACTGTTTTTT	CASSTPPGRVGASREKLFF
16	TRBV7-6	TRBJ2-2	.	.	TGTGCCAGCAGCTCCTTTGCGGGGGCGAGGACCGGGGAGCTGTTTTTT	CASSSFAGARTGELFF
11	TRBV5-1	TRBJ2-1	.	many	TGCGCCAGCAGCTTGGAACAGGAGCAGTTCTTC	CASSLEQEQFF
15	TRBV5-1	TRBJ2-4	.	.	TGCGCCAGCAGCTTGGCCACAGGCGCTGGGGACATTCAGTACTTC	CASSLATGAGDIQYF
16	TRBV14	TRBJ2-1	.	few	TGTGCCAGCAGCCAAGAGGGCTCAGGAAACTACAATGAGCAGTTCTTC	CASSQEGSGNYNEQFF
14	TRBV5-1	TRBJ2-5	.	.	TGCGCCAGCAGCTGGGCCCAGGGCCCAGGGACCCAGTACTTC	CASSWAQGPGTQYF
14	TRBV12-3/TRBV12-4	TRBJ1-5	TRBD1	.	TGTGCCAGCAGTCCGCAGACAGGGAATCAGCCCCAGCATTTT	CASSPQTGNQPQHF
15	TRBV7-8	TRBJ2-7	.	few	TGTGCCAGCAGCCAGGCGGGGGCCTCTGGGAACGAGCAGTACTTC	CASSQAGASGNEQYF
15	TRBV5-4	TRBJ1-6	TRBD1	.	TGTGCCAGCAGCCGGGGACAGGGTATGAATTCACCCCTCCACTTT	CASSRGQGMNSPLHF
15	TRBV7-2	TRBJ1-1	.	few	TGTGCCAGCAGCTCAATCCAGGGCCAGAACACTGAAGCTTTCTTT	CASSSIQGQNTEAFF
13	TRBV10-2	TRBJ2-7	TRBD2	few	TGCGCCAGCAGGGGCCTCGGGGAGGGCGAGCAGTACTTC	CASRGLGEGEQYF
17	TRBV7-8	TRBJ1-1	.	few	TGTGCCAGCAGCTTCTTGTTGGTGGGGGGTCGCGACCGTCAAGCTTTCTTT	CASSFLLVGGRDRQAFF
16	TRBV4-1	TRBJ2-5	TRBD1	once	TGCGCCAGCAGCCATCCCGCCACAGGGGGCGGGAAGACCCAGTACTTC	CASSHPATGGGKTQYF
14	TRBV11-2	TRBJ2-5	.	.	TGTGCCAGCAGTTCCTTAGTTAGGGATGGGTCCCAGTACTTC	CASSSLVRDGSQYF
21	TRBV5-3	TRBJ1-6	.	.	TGTGCCAGAAGGCTGATGTTTGCCTTAACCTCACCGGGCTCCTATAATTCACCCCTCCACTTT	CARRLMFALTSPGSYNSPLHF
16	TRBV5-1	TRBJ1-1	.	.	TGCGCCAGCAGCTTAGGATATCGTCGCAAAGACACTGAAGCTTTCTTT	CASSLGYRRKDTEAFF
16	TRBV5-1	TRBJ2-3	TRBD2	many	TGCGCCAGCAGCTTGGCCGGCGGGGGGCCCGTGGATACGCAGTATTTT	CASSLAGGGPVDTQYF
16	TRBV6-1	TRBJ1-1	TRBD1	few	TGTGCCACCCAGGGGGGGACAGGGGCATCTGGCACTGAAGCTTTCTTT	CATQGGTGASGTEAFF
14	TRBV5-1	TRBJ2-5	.	few	TGCGCCAGCAGCTCTGCCGGGGGTAGGGAGACCCAGTACTTC	CASSSAGGRETQYF
14	TRBV20-1	TRBJ2-1	TRBD2	.	TGCAGTGCAGCCCCTAGCGGGGGCCTCAATGAGCAGTTCTTC	CSAAPSGGLNEQFF
14	TRBV12-3/TRBV12-4	TRBJ2-5	.	.	TGTGCCAGCAGTTCAAGGGCTATACAAGAGACCCAGTACTTC	CASSSRAIQETQYF
14	TRBV5-1	TRBJ1-5	.	.	TGCGCCAGCAGCATGCAGGGCGGCAATCAGCCCCAGCATTTT	CASSMQGGNQPQHF
13	TRBV2	TRBJ2-5	.	few	TGTGCCAGCCTGACAGCGTACCAAGAGACCCAGTACTTC	CASLTAYQETQYF
16	TRBV7-9	TRBJ2-4	.	few	TGTGCCAGCAGCCCAGCGCAGATCCTAGCCAAAAACATTCAGTACTTC	CASSPAQILAKNIQYF
17	TRBV20-1	TRBJ2-1	TRBD2	few	TGCAGTGCTAGAGACCCTCGGACTAGCGGGGATTACAGTGAGCAGTTCTTC	CSARDPRTSGDYSEQFF
15	TRBV20-1	TRBJ1-1	TRBD1	few	TGCAGTGCGGTTAAACGGAGGGGGCGCTATTCTGAAGCTTTCTTT	CSAVKRRGRYSEAFF
16	TRBV7-2	TRBJ2-1	.	few	TGTGCCAGCAGCCCGAGGTGGGGGAGCTCCTACAATGAGCAGTTCTTC	CASSPRWGSSYNEQFF
14	TRBV20-1	TRBJ2-5	.	few	TGCAGTGCTCTGACCGATAGGGGTGGGGAGACCCAGTACTTC	CSALTDRGGETQYF
15	TRBV5-6	TRBJ1-5	TRBD1	.	TGTGCCAGCAGCGTCGGGACAGGGGGGGATCAGCCCCAGCATTTT	CASSVGTGGDQPQHF
15	TRBV6-4	TRBJ2-3	TRBD2	once	TGTGCCAGCAGTGGGACTAGCGGGGGGGCAGATACGCAGTATTTT	CASSGTSGGADTQYF
14	TRBV7-2	TRBJ2-1	.	few	TGTGCCAGCAGCTTAGCGGCCAGGGACAATGAGCAGTTCTTC	CASSLAARDNEQFF
16	TRBV2	TRBJ2-7	.	.	TGTGCCAGCAGTAGGGGGGCAGGCGCCAATTCCTACGAGCAGTACTTC	CASSRGAGANSYEQYF
16	TRBV9	TRBJ1-6	TRBD1	.	TGTGCCAGCAGTCCCTCAGGGGGCTCCTATAATTCACCCCTCCACTTT	CASSPSGGSYNSPLHF
16	TRBV7-2	TRBJ2-3	TRBD2	.	TGTGCCAGCGGGCCGGGGCGGGGGGTAATCCAGGATACGCAGTATTTT	CASGPGRGVIQDTQYF
15	TRBV10-3	TRBJ2-3	TRBD2	few	TGTGCCATCAGCGCCCTAGCGGGGGGAACAGATACGCAGTATTTT	CAISALAGGTDTQYF
13	TRBV20-1	TRBJ1-2	TRBD1	.	TGCAGTGTCCCAGAGACAGGGGACTATGGCTACACCTTC	CSVPETGDYGYTF
14	TRBV13	TRBJ2-2	.	.	TGTGCCAGCAGCTTATTTTGGGTTCCCGGGGAGCTGTTTTTT	CASSLFWVPGELFF
14	TRBV12-3/TRBV12-4	TRBJ1-1	.	.	TGTGCCAGCACCAAAGGAGGGATGAACACTGAAGCTTTCTTT	CASTKGGMNTEAFF
15	TRBV7-2	TRBJ1-5	.	many	TGTGCCAGCAGCTTCTTCGGGGGTTACAATCAGCCCCAGCATTTT	CASSFFGGYNQPQHF
12	TRBV7-2	TRBJ1-2	.	many	TGTGCCAGCAGCCCTCCCATGGGGGCCTACACCTTC	CASSPPMGAYTF
14	TRBV20-1	TRBJ2-3	TRBD2	.	TGCAGTGCTAGACTAGCGGGACCGGTAGATACGCAGTATTTT	CSARLAGPVDTQYF
15	TRBV12-3/TRBV12-4	TRBJ1-6	.	.	TGTGCCAGCAGTTTAGAACAGGCTACGACTTCACCCCTCCACTTT	CASSLEQATTSPLHF
13	TRBV28	TRBJ2-2	TRBD2	.	TGTGCCAGCCTCCGGGGGGGCACCGGGGAGCTGTTTTTT	CASLRGGTGELFF
14	TRBV4-3	TRBJ2-1	.	few	TGCGCCAGCAGCTCCGAAGGGCCCTACAATGAGCAGTTCTTC	CASSSEGPYNEQFF
11	TRBV2	TRBJ2-3	.	.	TGTGCCAGCAGTCGAGACAGTACGCAGTATTTT	CASSRDSTQYF
15	TRBV6-2/TRBV6-3	TRBJ2-2	TRBD2	.	TGTGCCAGCAGTTACTCGAGAGCGGGAACCGGGGATCTGTTTTTT	CASSYSRAGTGDLFF
13	TRBV6-4	TRBJ2-1	TRBD2	.	TGTGCCAGCAGTGTCGATGGGGGGGATGAGCAGTTCTTC	CASSVDGGDEQFF
13	TRBV7-2	TRBJ2-3	.	.	TGTGCCAGCAGCTACCCCGTGCAGGGGACGCAGTATTTT	CASSYPVQGTQYF
14	TRBV9	TRBJ2-5	.	.	TGTGCCAGCAGCGTAGGTATGGGGGGAGAGACCCAGTACTTC	CASSVGMGGETQYF
13	TRBV7-2	TRBJ1-2	.	.	TGTGCCAGCAGCTTAGTGGGGGGGACTGGCTACACCTTC	CASSLVGGTGYTF
13	TRBV19	TRBJ1-6	.	.	TGTGCCAGTAGTATAACGAATGAGTCACCCCTCCACTTT	CASSITNESPLHF